This T cell receptor beta chain emerged from a study of blood T cell repertoires in COVID-19. Trimming shortened V by 4 bases and J by 8 bases, and 11 bases separated the two germline ends. Germline V gene lookup returns CDR1 SGHNT and CDR2 YENEEA. The CDR3 is made up of 12 amino acids. In the authors' workflow: Amplifying reference gene primers gave estimates of nucleated cell counts. TCRdb's table, derived via immunoSEQ multiplex PCR, lists solely in-frame clones and lacks some. The V and J calls and the clone size are those of that table, but D and trimming were determined from the DNA. The sample includes about 380,000 clones, 90% of them seen just once.

The J gene is TRBJ1-2, the V gene TRBV11-3; D gene uncertain. The material sequenced was peripheral blood. The clonotype originates from a man younger than 35 with active or convalescent COVID-19. The CDR3 loop reads CASSSTTGGYTF. DNA of the CDR3: TGTGCCAGCAGCTCCACCACGGGAGGCTACACCTTC.